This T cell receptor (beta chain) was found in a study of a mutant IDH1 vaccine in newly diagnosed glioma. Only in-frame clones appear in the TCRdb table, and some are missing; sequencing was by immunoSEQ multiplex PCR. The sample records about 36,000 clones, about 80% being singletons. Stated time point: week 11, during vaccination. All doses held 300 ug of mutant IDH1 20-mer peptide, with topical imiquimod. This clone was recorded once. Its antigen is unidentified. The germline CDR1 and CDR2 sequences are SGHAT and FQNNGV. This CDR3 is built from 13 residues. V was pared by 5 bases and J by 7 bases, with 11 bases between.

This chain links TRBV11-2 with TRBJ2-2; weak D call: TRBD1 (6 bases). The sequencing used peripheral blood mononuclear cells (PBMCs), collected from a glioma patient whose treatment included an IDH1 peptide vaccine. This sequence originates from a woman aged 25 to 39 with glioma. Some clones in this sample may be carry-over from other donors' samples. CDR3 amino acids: CASSANRVGELFF. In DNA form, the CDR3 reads TGTGCCAGCAGCGCTAACAGGGTCGGGGAGCTGTTTTTT.